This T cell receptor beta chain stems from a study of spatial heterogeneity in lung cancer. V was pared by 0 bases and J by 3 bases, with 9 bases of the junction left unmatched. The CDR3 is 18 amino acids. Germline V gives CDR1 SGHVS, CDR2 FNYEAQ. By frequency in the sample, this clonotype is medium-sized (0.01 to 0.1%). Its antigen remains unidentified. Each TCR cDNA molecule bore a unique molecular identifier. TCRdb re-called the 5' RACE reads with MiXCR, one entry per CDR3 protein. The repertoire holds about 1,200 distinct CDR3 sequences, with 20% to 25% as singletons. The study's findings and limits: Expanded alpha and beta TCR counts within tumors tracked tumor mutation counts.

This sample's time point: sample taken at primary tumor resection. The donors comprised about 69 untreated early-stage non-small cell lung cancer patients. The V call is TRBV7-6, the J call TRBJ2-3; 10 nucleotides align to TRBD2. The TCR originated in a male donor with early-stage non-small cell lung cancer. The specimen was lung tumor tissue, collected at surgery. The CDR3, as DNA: TGTGCCAGCAGCTTAGCCCCCCTTCCTAGCGGGAGTACAGATACGCAGTATTTT. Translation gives CASSLAPLPSGSTDTQYF.